This T cell receptor beta chain is drawn from a study of shared clonotypes between healthy human individuals. The authors ran the assay at deep level. TCRdb's table, derived via immunoSEQ multiplex PCR, lists solely in-frame clones and lacks some. The table records 450,000 to 550,000 clones, 79% of them present only once. V was clipped by 5 bases and J by 8 bases; unmatched bases: 5. This CDR3 is built from 14 residues. Germline CDR1 is LNHDA and CDR2 is SQIVND (reference sequence). The sequencing input was PBMCs. This clonotype originated in a middle-aged woman in good health. Some clones in this sample may be carry-over from other donors' samples. This chain connects TRBV19 to TRBJ2-4, with 11 bases fitting TRBD1. The CDR3 DNA follows: TGTGCCAGTAGTCGGACAGGGGGCGGGGACATTCAGTACTTC. Protein product: CASSRTGGGDIQYF.